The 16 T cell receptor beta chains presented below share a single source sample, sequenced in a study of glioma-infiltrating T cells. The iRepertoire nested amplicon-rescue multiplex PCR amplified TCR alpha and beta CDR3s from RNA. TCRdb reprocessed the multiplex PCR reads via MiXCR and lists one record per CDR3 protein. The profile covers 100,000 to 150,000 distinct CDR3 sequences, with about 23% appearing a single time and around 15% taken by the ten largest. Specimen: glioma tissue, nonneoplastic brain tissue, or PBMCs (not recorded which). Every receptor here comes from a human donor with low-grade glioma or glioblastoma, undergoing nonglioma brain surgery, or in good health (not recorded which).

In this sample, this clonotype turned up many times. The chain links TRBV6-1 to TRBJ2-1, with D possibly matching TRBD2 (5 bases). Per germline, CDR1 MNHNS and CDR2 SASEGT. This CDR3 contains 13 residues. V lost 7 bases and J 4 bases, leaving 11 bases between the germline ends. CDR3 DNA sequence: TGTGCCAGCAAACGAGGGTTATACAATGAGCAGTTCTTC. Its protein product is CASKRGLYNEQFF.

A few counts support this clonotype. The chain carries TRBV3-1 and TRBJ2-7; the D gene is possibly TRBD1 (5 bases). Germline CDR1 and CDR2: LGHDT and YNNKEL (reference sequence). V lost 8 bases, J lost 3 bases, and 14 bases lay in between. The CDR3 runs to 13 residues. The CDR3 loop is CASGLQGVYEQYF. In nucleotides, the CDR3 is TGTGCCAGCGGATTACAAGGGGTCTACGAGCAGTACTTC.

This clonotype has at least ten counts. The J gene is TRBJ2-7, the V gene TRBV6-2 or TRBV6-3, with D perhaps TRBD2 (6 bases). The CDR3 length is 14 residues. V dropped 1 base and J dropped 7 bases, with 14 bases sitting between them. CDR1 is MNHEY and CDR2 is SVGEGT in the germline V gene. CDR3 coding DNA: TGTGCCAGCAGTTACTTGCGGGACCCTAGGGAGCAGTACTTC. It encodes CASSYLRDPREQYF.

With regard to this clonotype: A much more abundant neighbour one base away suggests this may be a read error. The CDR3 is CASSYTGTRGSEQYF. The CDR3, as DNA: TGTGCCAGCAGCTACACCGGGACTAGAGGGAGTGAGCAGTACTTC. V and J are TRBV7-2 and TRBJ2-7, with TRBD2 matching over 8 bases. Germline V gene sequence: CDR1 SGHTA, CDR2 FQGNSA. The CDR3 extends over 15 amino acids. V gave up 4 bases and J gave up 7 bases; unmatched junction bases: 12.

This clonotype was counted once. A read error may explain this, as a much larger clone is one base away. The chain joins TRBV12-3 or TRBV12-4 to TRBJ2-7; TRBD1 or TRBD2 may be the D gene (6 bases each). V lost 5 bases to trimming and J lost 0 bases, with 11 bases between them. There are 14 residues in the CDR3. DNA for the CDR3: TGTGCCAGCAGTCGGGGGCCTGTCTCCTACGAGCAGTACTTC. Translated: CASSRGPVSYEQYF.

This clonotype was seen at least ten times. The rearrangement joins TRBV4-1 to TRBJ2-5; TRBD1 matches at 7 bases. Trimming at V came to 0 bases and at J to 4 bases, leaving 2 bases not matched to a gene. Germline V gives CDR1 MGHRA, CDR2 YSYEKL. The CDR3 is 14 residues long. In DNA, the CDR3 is TGCGCCAGCAGCCAAGATGACAGGGCAGAGACCCAGTACTTC. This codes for CASSQDDRAETQYF.

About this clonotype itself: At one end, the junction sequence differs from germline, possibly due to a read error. CDR3 protein: CSDLDAPYERYF. The CDR3 DNA is TGCAGTGACCTAGACGCCCCCTACGAGCGGTACTTC. The gene calls are TRBV20-1 and TRBJ2-7, with D uncertain. The CDR3 is 12 amino acids. Germline V gene sequence: CDR1 DFQATT, CDR2 SNEGSKA (reference sequence).

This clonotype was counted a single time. DNA for the CDR3: TGTGCCAGCACCTTCAGCGCAGTATCCTACGAGCAGTACTTC. Translating it yields CASTFSAVSYEQYF. The rearrangement joins TRBV12-3 or TRBV12-4 to TRBJ2-7, with D uncertain. This CDR3 is 14 amino acids long. The ends were cut back, 7 bases at V and 1 base at J, with 14 bases in the middle.

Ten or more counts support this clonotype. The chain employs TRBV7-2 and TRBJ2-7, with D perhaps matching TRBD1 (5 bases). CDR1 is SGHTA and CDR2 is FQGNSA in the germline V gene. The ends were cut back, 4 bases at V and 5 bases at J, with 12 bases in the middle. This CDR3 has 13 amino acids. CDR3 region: CASSSQGFNEQYF. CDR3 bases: TGTGCCAGCAGCTCCCAGGGTTTCAACGAGCAGTACTTC. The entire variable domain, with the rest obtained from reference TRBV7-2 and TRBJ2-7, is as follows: GAGVSQSPSNKVTEKGKDVELRCDPISGHTALYWYRQSLGQGLEFLIYFQGNSAPDKSGLPSDRFSAERTGGSVSTLTIQRTQQEDSAVYLCASSSQGFNEQYFGPGTRLTVT.

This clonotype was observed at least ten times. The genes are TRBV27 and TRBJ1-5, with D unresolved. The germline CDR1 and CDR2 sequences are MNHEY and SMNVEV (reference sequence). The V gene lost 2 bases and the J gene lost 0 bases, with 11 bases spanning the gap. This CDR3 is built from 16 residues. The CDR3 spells CASSLGGSYSNQPQHF. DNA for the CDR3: TGTGCCAGCAGTTTAGGTGGTTCCTATAGCAATCAGCCCCAGCATTTT.

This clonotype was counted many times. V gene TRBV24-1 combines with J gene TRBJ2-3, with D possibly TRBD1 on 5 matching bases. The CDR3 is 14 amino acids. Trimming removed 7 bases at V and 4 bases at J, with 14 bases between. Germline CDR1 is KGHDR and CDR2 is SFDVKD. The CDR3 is CATSGQPAADTQYF. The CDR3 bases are TGTGCCACCAGCGGACAACCCGCAGCAGATACGCAGTATTTT.

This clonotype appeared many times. The CDR3 loop reads CASSQVAGGYNEQFF. In nucleotides, the CDR3 is TGTGCCAGCAGCCAGGTAGCGGGAGGCTACAATGAGCAGTTCTTC. The rearrangement uses TRBV3-1 and TRBJ2-1; 10 bases match TRBD2. This CDR3 is 15 amino acids long. In germline, CDR1 is LGHDT, CDR2 YNNKEL (reference sequence). V gave up 3 bases and J gave up 3 bases; unmatched junction bases: 2.

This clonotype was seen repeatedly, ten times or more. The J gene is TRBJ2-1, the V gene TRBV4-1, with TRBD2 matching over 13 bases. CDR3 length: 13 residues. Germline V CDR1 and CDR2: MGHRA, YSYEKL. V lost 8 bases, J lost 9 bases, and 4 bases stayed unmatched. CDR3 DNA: TGCGCCAGCCAACTAGCGGGAGGGAGTGAGCAGTTCTTC. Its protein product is CASQLAGGSEQFF.

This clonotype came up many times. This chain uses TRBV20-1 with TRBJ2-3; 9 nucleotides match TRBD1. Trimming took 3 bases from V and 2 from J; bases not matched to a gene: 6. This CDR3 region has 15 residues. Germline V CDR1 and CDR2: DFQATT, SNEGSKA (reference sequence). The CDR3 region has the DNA TGCAGTGCTAGTCCGGGACAGGGATTCACAGATACGCAGTATTTT. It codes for CSASPGQGFTDTQYF.

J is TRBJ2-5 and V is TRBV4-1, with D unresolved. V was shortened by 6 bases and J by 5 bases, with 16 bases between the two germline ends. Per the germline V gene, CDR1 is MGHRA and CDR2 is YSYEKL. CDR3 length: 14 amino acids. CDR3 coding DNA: TGCGCCAGCAGACAACCTGGTAGCACGGAGACCCAGTACTTC. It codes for CASRQPGSTETQYF.

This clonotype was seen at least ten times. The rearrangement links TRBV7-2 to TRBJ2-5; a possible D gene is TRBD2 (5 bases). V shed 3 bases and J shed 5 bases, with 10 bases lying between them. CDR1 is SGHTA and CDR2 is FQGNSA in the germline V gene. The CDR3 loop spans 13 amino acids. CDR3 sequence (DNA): TGTGCCAGCAGCTTCACTAGTGAGGAGACCCAGTACTTC. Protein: CASSFTSEETQYF.